Following are 27 T cell receptor beta chains from one sample sequenced in a study of T-cell reconstitution after alpha-beta-depleted transplantation in children. Unique molecular identifiers were built into the TCRbeta library. TCRdb passed the PCR reads through MiXCR, listing each CDR3 protein once. The top ten clones hold roughly 0.84% of a sample with under 850,000 distinct CDR3 sequences, about 12% of them seen once. The material sequenced was PBMCs, taken before TCRalphabeta/CD19-depleted stem cell transplant. The receptors derive from a girl aged 2 to 9 with congenital amegakaryocytic thrombocytopenia, due to receive a stem cell transplant.

The CDR3 region has the DNA TGTGCCAGCAGTCCCGAAGGGATGAACATTCAGTACTTC. As protein: CASSPEGMNIQYF. The chain uses TRBV12-3 or TRBV12-4 and TRBJ2-4; D is ambiguous. The V end lost 5 bases, the J end lost 7 bases, and 12 bases lay between the germline ends. This CDR3 has 13 residues.

This clonotype was detected ten times or more. J is TRBJ2-7 and V is TRBV5-1; the D gene could be TRBD1 or TRBD2 (6 bases each). From germline, CDR1 is SGHRS and CDR2 YFSETQ. The V gene lost 5 bases and the J gene lost 1 base, with 22 bases spanning the gap. There are 17 residues in the CDR3. Here the CDR3 reads CASRPLWDGGASYEQYF. Here the CDR3 DNA reads TGCGCCAGCAGACCCCTTTGGGACGGGGGCGCGTCCTACGAGCAGTACTTC.

V and J are TRBV28 and TRBJ2-1; 7 bases line up with TRBD1. Germline V lookup: CDR1 MDHEN, CDR2 SYDVKM. The CDR3 contains 15 residues. V gave up 7 bases and J gave up 6 bases; unmatched junction bases: 12. In nucleotides, the CDR3 is TGTGCCAGCACCCCGACAGGGATAATCATCAATGAGCAGTTCTTC. Encoded protein: CASTPTGIIINEQFF.

This clonotype was seen at least ten times. The V gene is TRBV28, the J gene TRBJ1-5, with 9 bases lining up with TRBD1. Unmatched junction bases numbered 11, after V lost 4 bases and J lost 4 bases. Germline CDR1 is MDHEN and CDR2 is SYDVKM. The CDR3 sequence is 17 residues long. The CDR3 reads CASSSVTGTGRNQPQHF. DNA of the CDR3: TGTGCCAGCAGTTCAGTAACCGGGACAGGGCGGAATCAGCCCCAGCATTTT.

This clonotype was counted at least ten times. The chain uses TRBV4-2 and TRBJ2-1; D unresolved. Per the germline V gene, CDR1 is LGHNA and CDR2 is YNFKEQ. Trimming removed 1 base at V and 6 bases at J, with 7 bases between. CDR3 length equals 13 residues. CDR3 sequence reads: CASSQASVNEQFF. The CDR3 nucleotides are TGTGCCAGCAGCCAAGCCTCAGTCAATGAGCAGTTCTTC.

The table lists this clonotype with a few counts. The chain links TRBV14 to TRBJ2-1; D is unclear. The CDR3 is 12 amino acids. Per the germline V gene, CDR1 is SGHDN and CDR2 is FVKESK. Trimming removed 2 bases at V and 6 bases at J, with 5 bases between. The CDR3 DNA is TGTGCCAGCAGCCAACAAGTCAATGAGCAGTTCTTC. As protein: CASSQQVNEQFF.

This clonotype has only a few counts. The V and J genes are TRBV5-1 and TRBJ2-2; possible D gene TRBD2, 5 bases. The CDR3 is made up of 12 amino acids. V lost 4 bases and J 7 bases, leaving 8 bases between the germline ends. CDR1 and CDR2 (germline): SGHRS, YFSETQ. Here the CDR3 DNA reads TGCGCCAGCAGCGAAACTAGCGGGGAGCTGTTTTTT. Protein: CASSETSGELFF.

This clonotype has at least ten counts. The chain employs TRBV20-1 and TRBJ2-5; 9 nucleotides align to TRBD2. The germline V gene has CDR1 DFQATT and CDR2 SNEGSKA (reference sequence). The CDR3 runs to 15 residues. The J segment lost 0 bases and the V segment lost 5 bases, leaving 7 bases of the junction unmatched. The CDR3 nucleotides are TGCAGTGCTTGGGGGGGACTAGCAGACCAAGAGACCCAGTACTTC. Translated, it gives CSAWGGLADQETQYF.

In regard to this clonotype: Since a much larger clone is just one base distant, this may be a read error. The chain recombines TRBV7-2 with TRBJ2-1; the D is unclear. This CDR3 is 14 amino acids long. Trimming stripped 0 bases from V and 7 bases from J, with 10 bases between. Germline V CDR1 and CDR2: SGHTA, FQGNSA. CDR3 DNA sequence: TGTGCCAGCAGCTTAGCGGGATCGCCAAATGAGCAGTTCTTC. Protein sequence: CASSLAGSPNEQFF.

This clonotype has a count of ten or more. The chain recombines TRBV12-3 or TRBV12-4 with TRBJ1-5; D unclear. The CDR3 loop spans 14 amino acids. Between the trimmed V and J ends, which lost 5 bases and 0 bases, there was a span of 8 bases. CDR3 nucleotides: TGTGCCAGCAGTCGTACAGTTAGCAATCAGCCCCAGCATTTT. Protein product: CASSRTVSNQPQHF.

This clonotype was observed at least ten times. This chain links TRBV15 with TRBJ1-5; D uncertain. Germline-derived CDR1 and CDR2 are LNHNV and YYDKDF (reference sequence). V shed 1 base and J shed 3 bases, with 10 bases lying between them. The CDR3 spans 15 residues. The CDR3 region has the DNA TGTGCCACCAGCAGAGTAGACGGCCCCAATCAGCCCCAGCATTTT. Amino acid sequence: CATSRVDGPNQPQHF.

The chain combines TRBV5-8 with TRBJ2-2; 9 bases map to TRBD1. J lost 6 bases, V lost 4 bases, and 10 bases had no gene match. Germline V gives CDR1 SGHTS, CDR2 YDEGEE. The CDR3 extends over 16 amino acids. The CDR3 region has the DNA TGTGCCAGCAGCCTATCCGGGACAGGGTGGTCCGGGGAGCTGTTTTTT. Residues: CASSLSGTGWSGELFF.

About this clonotype: A junction end diverges from the germline sequence, so it may reflect a read error. The genes are TRBV18 and TRBJ2-1; the match to TRBD2 covers 7 bases. The CDR3 contains 15 residues. Germline values: CDR1 KGHSH, CDR2 LQKENI. This chain's CDR3 is CASPPFQAGNNEQFF. CDR3 bases: TGTGCCAGCCCACCATTTCAAGCGGGGAACAATGAGCAGTTCTTC.

This clonotype was seen a handful of times. The V and J genes are TRBV5-1 and TRBJ2-7, with D unresolved. This CDR3 contains 16 residues. V was clipped by 6 bases and J by 5 bases, with 24 bases between them. Germline V gene data show CDR1 as SGHRS and CDR2 as YFSETQ. CDR3 residues: CASTNILRAKSDEQYF. The CDR3 DNA sequence: TGCGCCAGCACCAATATATTAAGGGCGAAATCGGACGAGCAGTACTTC.

A few counts support this clonotype. This chain links TRBV7-9 with TRBJ2-1, with TRBD2 identical over 7 bases. V trimming: 6 bases; J trimming: 8 bases; junction bases outside the gene matches: 10. The CDR3 is 14 amino acids. Germline CDR1 SEHNR, CDR2 FQNEAQ (reference sequence). The CDR3 region is CASRSGGSRDEQFF. CDR3 bases: TGTGCCAGCAGATCCGGCGGGAGTAGAGATGAGCAGTTCTTC.

This clonotype occurred many times. This chain connects TRBV12-3 or TRBV12-4 to TRBJ1-5; no clear D. The V end was cut by 6 bases, the J end by 5 bases, with 8 bases between. This CDR3 region has 12 residues. The CDR3 bases are TGTGCCAGCAGCCCCTCCCATCAGCCCCAGCATTTT. Protein sequence: CASSPSHQPQHF.

This rearrangement joins TRBV20-1 to TRBJ2-3, with 8 bases that match TRBD1. There are 15 residues in the CDR3. V lost 3 bases to trimming and J lost 6 bases; unmatched junction nucleotides: 11. The germline CDR1 and CDR2 sequences are DFQATT and SNEGSKA (reference sequence). Written as DNA, the CDR3 is TGCAGTGCTAGGCTGGACAGGGACGGGCTGGATACGCAGTATTTT. Translating gives CSARLDRDGLDTQYF.

Concerning this clonotype itself: This may arise from a read error, as a much more abundant clone is one base away. The chain couples TRBV7-8 to TRBJ1-1, with D possibly TRBD1 on 5 matching bases. The CDR3 is made up of 17 amino acids. Germline CDR1 is SGHVS and CDR2 is FQNEAQ. The CDR3 nucleotides are TGTGCCGGCAGCCGCGGGACCGTTTTTCCGTTTGACCCTGAAGCTTTCTTT. It codes for CAGSRGTVFPFDPEAFF.

This clonotype was counted at least ten times. The V and J genes are TRBV20-1 and TRBJ2-1, with TRBD2 matching 7 bases. V lost 3 bases and J lost 8; bases outside the gene matches: 7. CDR1 and CDR2 (germline): DFQATT, SNEGSKA (reference sequence). This CDR3 has 13 residues. Written as DNA, the CDR3 is TGCAGTGCTAGCCCCGGGACTATTCATGAGCAGTTCTTC. This codes for CSASPGTIHEQFF.

This clonotype was observed a handful of times. J is TRBJ2-7 and V is TRBV11-2; a possible D gene is TRBD2 (5 bases). The ends were cut back, 3 bases at V and 2 bases at J, with 26 bases in the middle. The CDR3 is made up of 19 amino acids. CDR1 is SGHAT, CDR2 FQNNGV, per germline. The CDR3 sequence: CASSFPRSGGYELTYEQYF. The CDR3, as DNA: TGTGCCAGCAGCTTCCCAAGATCAGGCGGGTACGAATTAACCTACGAGCAGTACTTC.

There are many counts of this clonotype. The CDR3 DNA reads as TGCGCCACCCAACGTTCGACAGACCACACAGATACGCAGTATTTT. It codes for CATQRSTDHTDTQYF. This chain links TRBV5-1 with TRBJ2-3; D possibly corresponds to TRBD1 (5 bases). Between the trimmed V and J ends, which lost 9 bases and 2 bases, there was a span of 19 bases. The CDR3 sequence is 15 residues long. Germline-derived CDR1 and CDR2 are SGHRS and YFSETQ.

This clonotype appeared many times. This sequence joins TRBV20-1 and TRBJ2-7; no clear D gene. The V gene lost 0 bases and the J gene lost 2 bases, with 14 bases spanning the gap. The CDR3 length is 15 residues. From germline, CDR1 is DFQATT and CDR2 SNEGSKA (reference sequence). For the CDR3, the DNA is TGCAGTGCTAGAGACACCAAGCAGCGAGCCTACGAGCAGTACTTC. It encodes CSARDTKQRAYEQYF.

The chain couples TRBV4-1 to TRBJ2-1; 8 bases align to TRBD2. The CDR3 totals 15 residues. The V gene end was trimmed by 1 base and the J gene end by 9 bases; junction bases not matched to a gene: 8. From germline, CDR1 is MGHRA and CDR2 YSYEKL. Here the CDR3 DNA reads TGCGCCAGCAGCCAAGGGGCGGGAGGAGGGGGTGAGCAGTTCTTC. As protein: CASSQGAGGGGEQFF.

This clonotype was seen at least ten times. The chain recombines TRBV20-1 with TRBJ2-1; D assignment may be TRBD1 or TRBD2 (6 bases each). Looked up from germline, CDR1 is DFQATT and CDR2 is SNEGSKA (reference sequence). This CDR3 is built from 13 residues. The V end was cut by 6 bases, the J end by 3 bases, with 12 bases between. The CDR3 DNA reads as TGCAGTGCCACAGGGAGGAACTACAATGAGCAGTTCTTC. Encoded protein: CSATGRNYNEQFF.

The rearrangement joins TRBV6-5 to TRBJ2-5; TRBD1 matches at 10 bases. The germline V gene encodes CDR1 MNHEY and CDR2 SVGAGI. The length of the CDR3 is 19 residues. V was clipped by 0 bases and J by 3 bases; unmatched bases: 13. The CDR3 spells CASSYSLGDRGRDKETQYF. The CDR3, as DNA: TGTGCCAGCAGTTACTCTCTAGGGGACAGGGGAAGGGATAAAGAGACCCAGTACTTC.

A remark on this clonotype: The junction differs from germline at one of its ends, possibly a read error. This chain joins TRBV12-3 or TRBV12-4 and TRBJ2-7; 8 positions match TRBD1. The length of the CDR3 is 12 residues. CDR3 region: CASSPPGQDGHF. CDR3 in DNA: TGTGCCAGCAGCCCCCCGGGACAGGACGGGCACTTC.

CDR3 amino acids: CAWSVGLRRSDTQYF. The CDR3 DNA is TGTGCCTGGAGTGTAGGTCTTCGGAGATCAGATACGCAGTATTTT. The rearrangement joins TRBV30 to TRBJ2-3; D gene uncertain. The V gene's germline CDR1 is GTSNPN and CDR2 SVGIG (reference sequence). The V end lost 0 bases, the J end lost 4 bases, and 14 bases lay between the germline ends. The CDR3 has 15 amino acids.